This TCR beta chain appears in the sequencing data of a study of blood T cells in healthy people across ages. The CDR3 runs to 14 residues. Trimming removed 0 bases at V and 4 bases at J, with 10 bases between. Germline-derived CDR1 and CDR2 are SGHTA and FQGNSA. A sample-barcoded 5' primer and a J-beta primer mix were used in a second PCR of roughly 7 to 11 cycles. Each cDNA molecule, via a template-switch adaptor with 12 random nucleotides, was tagged. Each CDR3 protein gets one entry after TCRdb re-called the 5' RACE reads with MiXCR. The table shows 650,000 to 800,000 distinct CDR3 sequences, with about 42% occurring only once. This clonotype occurred many times.

Sequencing used blood. The receptor's source is a man between 60 and 75 years old in good health. The chain is built from TRBV7-2 and TRBJ2-7, with D possibly TRBD1 on 5 matching bases. CDR3 residues: CASSLAGQPYEQYF. The CDR3 bases are TGTGCCAGCAGCTTAGCGGGGCAACCGTACGAGCAGTACTTC.